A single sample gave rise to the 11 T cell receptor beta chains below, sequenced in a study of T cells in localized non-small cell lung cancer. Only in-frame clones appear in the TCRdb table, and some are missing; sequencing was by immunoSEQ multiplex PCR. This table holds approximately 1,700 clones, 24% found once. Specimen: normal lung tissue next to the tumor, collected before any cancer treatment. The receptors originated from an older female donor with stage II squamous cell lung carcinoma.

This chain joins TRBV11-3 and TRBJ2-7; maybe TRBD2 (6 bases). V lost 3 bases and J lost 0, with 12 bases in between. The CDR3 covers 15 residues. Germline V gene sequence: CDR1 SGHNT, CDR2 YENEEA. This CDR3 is CASSLGGRSSYEQYV. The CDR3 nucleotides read TGTGCCAGCAGCTTGGGGGGACGGAGCTCCTACGAGCAGTACGTC.

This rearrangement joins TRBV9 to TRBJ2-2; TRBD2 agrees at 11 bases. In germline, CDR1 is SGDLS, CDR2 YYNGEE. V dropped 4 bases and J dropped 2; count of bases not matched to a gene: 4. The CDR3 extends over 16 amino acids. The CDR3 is CASSSRLAGNTGELFF. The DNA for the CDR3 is TGTGCCAGCAGCTCTCGACTAGCGGGAAACACCGGGGAGCTGTTTTTT.

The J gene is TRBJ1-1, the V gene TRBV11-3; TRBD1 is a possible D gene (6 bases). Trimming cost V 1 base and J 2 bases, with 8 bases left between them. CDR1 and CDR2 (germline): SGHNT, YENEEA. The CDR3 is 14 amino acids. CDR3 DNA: TGTGCCAGCAGCTTAGGAGGGGGAAACACTGAAGCTTTCTTT. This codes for CASSLGGGNTEAFF.

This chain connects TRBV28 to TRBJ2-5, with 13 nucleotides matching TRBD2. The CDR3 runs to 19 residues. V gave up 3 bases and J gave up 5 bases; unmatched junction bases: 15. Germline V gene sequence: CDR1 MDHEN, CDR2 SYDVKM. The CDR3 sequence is CASSFPPGTSGEGGETQYF. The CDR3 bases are TGTGCCAGCAGTTTCCCCCCCGGGACTAGCGGGGAGGGCGGGGAGACCCAGTACTTC.

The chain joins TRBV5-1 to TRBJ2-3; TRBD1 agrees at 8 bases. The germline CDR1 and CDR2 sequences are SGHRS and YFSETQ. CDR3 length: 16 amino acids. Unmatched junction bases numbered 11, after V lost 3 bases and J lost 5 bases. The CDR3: CASSSLGQAMGDTQYF. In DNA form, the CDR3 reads TGCGCCAGCAGCTCATTGGGACAGGCGATGGGAGATACGCAGTATTTT.

The CDR3 reads CASSEGGTGNTIYF. The DNA for the CDR3 is TGCGCCAGCAGTGAAGGGGGAACTGGAAACACCATATATTTT. The V call is TRBV10-1, the J call TRBJ1-3, with D possibly matching TRBD1 (6 bases). CDR3 length equals 14 residues. V was trimmed by 3 bases and J by 2 bases, leaving 8 bases between them. Germline CDR1 reads WNHNN; CDR2 reads SYGVQD (reference sequence).

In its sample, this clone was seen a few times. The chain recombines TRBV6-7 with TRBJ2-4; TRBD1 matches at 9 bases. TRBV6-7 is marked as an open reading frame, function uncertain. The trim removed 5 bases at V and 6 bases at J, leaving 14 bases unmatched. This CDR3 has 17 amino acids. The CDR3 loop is CASSERGSGTGRNIQYF. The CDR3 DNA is TGTGCCAGCAGTGAAAGGGGGTCTGGGACAGGGAGAAACATTCAGTACTTC.

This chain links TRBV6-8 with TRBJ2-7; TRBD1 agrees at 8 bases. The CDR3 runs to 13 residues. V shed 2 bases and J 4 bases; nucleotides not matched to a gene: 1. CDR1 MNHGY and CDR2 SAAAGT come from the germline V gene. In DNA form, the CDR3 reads TGTGCCAGCAGTTACAGGACAGGGTACGAGCAGTACTTC. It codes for CASSYRTGYEQYF.

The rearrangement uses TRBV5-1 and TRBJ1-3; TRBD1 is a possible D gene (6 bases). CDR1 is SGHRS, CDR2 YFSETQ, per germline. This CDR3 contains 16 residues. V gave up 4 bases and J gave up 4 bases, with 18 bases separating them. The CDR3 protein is CASSPAGTSTGNTIYF. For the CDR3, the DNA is TGCGCCAGCAGCCCAGCCGGGACATCCACGGGAAACACCATATATTTT. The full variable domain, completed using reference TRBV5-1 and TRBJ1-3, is KAGVTQTPRYLIKTRGQQVTLSCSPISGHRSVSWYQQTPGQGLQFLFEYFSETQRNKGNFPGRFSGRQFSNSRSEMNVSTLELGDSALYLCASSPAGTSTGNTIYFGEGSWLTVV.

CDR3 DNA: TGTGCCAGCAGCCAGCTCGCCGATTTAGCCAAAAACATTCAGTACTTC. Amino acid sequence: CASSQLADLAKNIQYF. V gene TRBV14 combines with J gene TRBJ2-4, with unresolved D. The CDR3 totals 16 residues. Trimming took off 3 bases at V and 0 bases at J, with 12 bases between the two ends. CDR1 SGHDN and CDR2 FVKESK come from the germline V gene.

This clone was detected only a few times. The CDR3 DNA reads TGTGCCACTTGGTCCGGGACGGGCCCCTACGAGCAGTACTTC. Its translation is CATWSGTGPYEQYF. The V and J genes are TRBV12-2 and TRBJ2-7. TRBV12-2 is tagged as a pseudogene. The CDR3 extends over 14 amino acids.